One and the same sample provided the 18 T cell receptor beta chains below, sequenced in a study of T cell repertoires in cytomegalovirus infection. TCRdb reprocessed the reads via MiXCR and lists one record per CDR3 protein. The table records roughly 310,000 distinct CDR3 sequences, roughly 15% of them present only once. Sequencing was performed on PBMCs. These receptors were collected from a human donor in good health (CMV status not recorded). Some clones in this sample may be carry-over from other donors' samples.

This clonotype was observed a single time. The V gene is TRBV19, the J gene TRBJ1-4; a weak D match, TRBD1 (5 bases). Germline V gives CDR1 LNHDA, CDR2 SQIVND (reference sequence). There are 15 residues in the CDR3. V lost 3 bases and J 7 bases, leaving 15 bases between the germline ends. CDR3 coding DNA: TGTGCCAGTAGTATCTTCCTTGGGGGAGGTGAAAAACTGTTTTTT. Translation gives CASSIFLGGGEKLFF.

J is TRBJ2-1 and V is TRBV6-2 or TRBV6-3, with 12 bases that match TRBD2. V trimming: 1 base; J trimming: 5 bases; junction bases outside the gene matches: 0. The CDR3 length is 15 residues. CDR1 MNHEY and CDR2 SVGEGT come from the germline V gene. CDR3 region: CASSYWTSGDNEQFF. For the CDR3, the DNA is TGTGCCAGCAGTTACTGGACTAGCGGGGACAATGAGCAGTTCTTC.

This clonotype has at least ten counts. The chain links TRBV28 to TRBJ1-2; no clear D gene. From germline, CDR1 is MDHEN and CDR2 SYDVKM. V was clipped by 4 bases and J by 8 bases, with 20 bases between them. The CDR3 length is 15 residues. This CDR3 reads CASSWGSRTSVGYTF. CDR3 DNA: TGTGCCAGCAGTTGGGGTAGCAGGACCTCTGTCGGCTACACCTTC.

This clonotype was detected ten times or more. CDR3 loop: CASSRGGTTRDTQYF. The CDR3 nucleotides are TGTGCCAGCAGCCGGGGGGGGACTACTCGGGATACGCAGTATTTT. The chain has TRBV7-2 and TRBJ2-3, with 8 bases fitting TRBD2. V gave up 5 bases and J gave up 6 bases; unmatched junction bases: 10. From germline, CDR1 is SGHTA and CDR2 FQGNSA. The length of the CDR3 is 15 residues. Complete variable domain (other parts from reference TRBV7-2 and TRBJ2-3): GAGVSQSPSNKVTEKGKDVELRCDPISGHTALYWYRQSLGQGLEFLIYFQGNSAPDKSGLPSDRFSAERTGGSVSTLTIQRTQQEDSAVYLCASSRGGTTRDTQYFGPGTRLTVL.

The chain combines TRBV2 with TRBJ1-5; 12 bases fit TRBD1. There are 13 residues in the CDR3. Germline V gene sequence: CDR1 SNHLY, CDR2 FYNNEI. The trim removed 6 bases at V and 6 bases at J, leaving 0 bases unmatched. The CDR3 region is CASRGQGAQPQHF. The CDR3 region has the DNA TGTGCCAGCAGGGGACAGGGGGCTCAGCCCCAGCATTTT.

This clonotype was detected only a few times. V usage is TRBV2 and J usage is TRBJ2-7, with 10 bases identical to TRBD2. The CDR3 spans 14 residues. Germline CDR1 SNHLY, CDR2 FYNNEI. The ends lost 6 bases at V and 2 bases at J; junction bases unmatched: 4. Written as DNA, the CDR3 is TGTGCCAGCAGATGGCTAGCGGGGGCCTACGAGCAGTACTTC. Amino acid sequence: CASRWLAGAYEQYF. The full variable domain, rest sourced from reference TRBV2 and TRBJ2-7, is EPEVTQTPSHQVTQMGQEVILRCVPISNHLYFYWYRQILGQKVEFLVSFYNNEISEKSEIFDDQFSVERPDGSNFTLKIRSTKLEDSAMYFCASRWLAGAYEQYFGPGTRLTVT.

The chain uses TRBV2 and TRBJ1-1; no firm D call. Between the trimmed V and J ends, which lost 3 bases and 11 bases, there was a span of 22 bases. CDR1 and CDR2 from the germline V gene are SNHLY and FYNNEI. The CDR3 spans 15 residues. The CDR3 sequence: CASSDALLVGNRAFF. As DNA, the CDR3 is TGTGCCAGCAGTGATGCTCTGCTTGTAGGGAACCGGGCTTTCTTT.

The rearrangement joins TRBV7-2 to TRBJ2-3; 9 nucleotides align to TRBD2. CDR3 length: 15 amino acids. Looked up from germline, CDR1 is SGHTA and CDR2 is FQGNSA. J was trimmed by 2 bases and V by 10 bases; bases with no gene match: 10. The CDR3 protein is CAIPGLAGPTDTQYF. CDR3 bases: TGTGCCATCCCAGGCCTAGCGGGGCCCACAGATACGCAGTATTTT.

This rearrangement joins TRBV20-1 to TRBJ1-6, with D hard to call. This CDR3 has 13 amino acids. Trimming pared 7 bases from V and 4 bases from J, leaving 11 bases between. Germline values: CDR1 DFQATT, CDR2 SNEGSKA (reference sequence). DNA of the CDR3: TGCAGTGGAGCGGCAGAGTATAATTCACCCCTCCACTTT. Protein product: CSGAAEYNSPLHF.

This clonotype was observed at least ten times. The V gene is TRBV7-2, the J gene TRBJ2-7; possible D gene TRBD2, 5 bases. This CDR3 region has 12 residues. Trimming left V 4 bases short and J 3 bases short, with 7 bases between. Germline CDR1 SGHTA, CDR2 FQGNSA. Written as DNA, the CDR3 is TGTGCCAGCAGCTCGAGGGACTACGAGCAGTACTTC. Protein sequence: CASSSRDYEQYF.

This sequence joins TRBV6-6 and TRBJ2-5; possibly TRBD1 for D (6 bases). Trimming removed 4 bases from V and 9 bases from J, with 9 bases in between. The germline V gene has CDR1 MNHNY and CDR2 SVGAGI (reference sequence). The CDR3 loop spans 11 amino acids. The CDR3 region has the DNA TGTGCCAGCAGTTCCCCAGGGGCCCAGTACTTC. Translation: CASSSPGAQYF.

This rearrangement joins TRBV10-3 to TRBJ2-2, with a possible D match to TRBD1 (6 bases). The V gene's germline CDR1 is ENHRY and CDR2 SYGVKD. V dropped 11 bases and J dropped 8 bases, with 21 bases sitting between them. This CDR3 has 14 amino acids. CDR3 residues: CAATDRPSGGELFF. The CDR3 region has the DNA TGTGCCGCGACAGACAGGCCCTCGGGGGGGGAGCTGTTTTTT.

The V gene is TRBV20-1, the J gene TRBJ2-7; perhaps TRBD2 as D (6 bases). Germline loops: CDR1 DFQATT, CDR2 SNEGSKA (reference sequence). The CDR3 totals 11 residues. Between the trimmed V and J ends, which lost 5 bases and 7 bases, there was a span of 12 bases. The CDR3 region has the DNA TGCAGTGCTGCGGGGCCACAAGAGCAGTACTTC. It yields the protein CSAAGPQEQYF.

In its sample, this clonotype was seen a few times. This sequence joins TRBV4-1 and TRBJ2-6, with D perhaps assigned TRBD1 or TRBD2 (6 bases each). Germline V CDR1 and CDR2: MGHRA, YSYEKL. CDR3 size: 19 residues. The V and J ends lost 0 bases and 0 bases respectively, with 15 bases between them. The CDR3 loop reads CASSQEGGLLSSGANVLTF. DNA of the CDR3: TGCGCCAGCAGCCAAGAGGGGGGCTTATTGTCCTCTGGGGCCAACGTCCTGACTTTC.

This clonotype was counted ten times or more. This rearrangement joins TRBV4-3 to TRBJ1-2, with a weak D call TRBD1 (5 bases). This CDR3 spans 16 amino acids. The V end lost 3 bases, the J end lost 0 bases, and 14 bases lay between the germline ends. The germline CDR1 and CDR2 sequences are LGHNA and YSLEER. The CDR3: CASSQGTQGSNYGYTF. The CDR3 bases are TGCGCCAGCAGCCAGGGCACCCAGGGATCTAACTATGGCTACACCTTC.

V usage is TRBV4-3 and J usage is TRBJ2-1; 9 bases fit TRBD1. The CDR3 covers 17 residues. The germline gives CDR1 LGHNA, CDR2 YSLEER. With V trimmed by 0 bases and J by 4 bases, 7 bases remained unmatched. The CDR3 protein is CASSQEPTGGLYNEQFF. CDR3 coding DNA: TGCGCCAGCAGCCAAGAGCCTACAGGGGGCCTGTACAATGAGCAGTTCTTC.

V is TRBV20-1 and J is TRBJ1-3; the D is unclear. Between the trimmed V and J ends, which lost 2 bases and 2 bases, there was a span of 7 bases. The CDR3 covers 13 residues. Germline CDR1 and CDR2: DFQATT and SNEGSKA (reference sequence). The CDR3 bases are TGCAGTGCTAGATGGGGTACTGGAAACACCATATATTTT. Its protein product is CSARWGTGNTIYF.

V gene TRBV18 combines with J gene TRBJ2-7; 8 bases fit TRBD1. V dropped 3 bases and J dropped 5; count of bases not matched to a gene: 9. Germline V CDR1 and CDR2: KGHSH, LQKENI. The CDR3 has 15 residues. DNA for the CDR3: TGTGCCAGCTCACCCGGAACAGGGGGGTTCAACGAGCAGTACTTC. This gives the protein CASSPGTGGFNEQYF.